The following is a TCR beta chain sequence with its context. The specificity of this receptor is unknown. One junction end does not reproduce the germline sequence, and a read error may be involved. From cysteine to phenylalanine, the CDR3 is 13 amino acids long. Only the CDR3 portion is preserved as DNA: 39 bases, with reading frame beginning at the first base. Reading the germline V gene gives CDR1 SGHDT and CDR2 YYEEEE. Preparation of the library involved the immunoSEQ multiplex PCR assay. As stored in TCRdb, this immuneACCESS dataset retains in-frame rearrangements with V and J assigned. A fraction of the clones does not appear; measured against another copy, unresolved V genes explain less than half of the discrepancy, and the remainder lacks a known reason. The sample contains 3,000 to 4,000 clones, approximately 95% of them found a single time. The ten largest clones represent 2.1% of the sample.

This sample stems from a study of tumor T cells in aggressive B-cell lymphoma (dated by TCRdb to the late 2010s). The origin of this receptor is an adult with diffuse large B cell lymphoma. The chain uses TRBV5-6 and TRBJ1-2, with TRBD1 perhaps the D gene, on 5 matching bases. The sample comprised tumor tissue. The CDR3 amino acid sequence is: CASSLRQPYGYTF. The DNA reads TGTGCCAGTAGCTTGCGACAGCCCTATGGCTACACCTTC.